The 25 T cell receptor beta chains below were found in one sample sequenced in a study of cytomegalovirus exposure and HLA in healthy donors. PCR used 60 Vbeta primers and 13 Jbeta primers. The protocol was immunoSEQ multiplex PCR, while the TCRdb copy is restricted to in-frame clones and leaves out a portion. The sample has roughly 120,000 clones, roughly two thirds seen once. The specimen was PBMCs. Receptors originate from a man between 25 and 39 years old in good health and CMV-seropositive.

This CDR3 is CASTSVAGLSNEQFF. The CDR3 DNA reads TGCGCCAGCACCTCCGTAGCGGGACTTAGCAATGAGCAGTTCTTC. The V gene is TRBV5-1, the J gene TRBJ2-1; 8 bases match TRBD2. Per germline, CDR1 SGHRS and CDR2 YFSETQ. With V trimmed by 6 bases and J by 6 bases, 11 bases remained unmatched. CDR3 length: 15 amino acids. The whole variable domain, remainder taken from reference TRBV5-1 and TRBJ2-1, is KAGVTQTPRYLIKTRGQQVTLSCSPISGHRSVSWYQQTPGQGLQFLFEYFSETQRNKGNFPGRFSGRQFSNSRSEMNVSTLELGDSALYLCASTSVAGLSNEQFFGPGTRLTVL.

CDR3 bases: TGTGCCAGTGGGAAAAACCCATATACCTGGGAGGGAACTGAAGCTTTCTTT. Amino acids: CASGKNPYTWEGTEAFF. V is TRBV19 and J is TRBJ1-1; no clear D gene. V was pared by 8 bases and J by 5 bases, with 27 bases between. This CDR3 has 17 amino acids. The germline V gene has CDR1 LNHDA and CDR2 SQIVND (reference sequence). The whole variable domain, filled in from reference TRBV19 and TRBJ1-1, reads DGGITQSPKYLFRKEGQNVTLSCEQNLNHDAMYWYRQDPGQGLRLIYYSQIVNDFQKGDIAEGYSVSREKKESFPLTVTSAQKNPTAFYLCASGKNPYTWEGTEAFFGQGTRLTVV.

This chain links TRBV9 with TRBJ2-7, with a tentative D call TRBD1 (6 bases). The V and J ends lost 7 bases and 6 bases respectively, with 20 bases between them. CDR1 is SGDLS, CDR2 YYNGEE, per germline. The CDR3 covers 14 residues. The CDR3 DNA is TGTGCCAGCCCCCAGTGGGGGCGCCTCTGCGAGCAGTACTTC. This translates into CASPQWGRLCEQYF.

The chain employs TRBV5-4 and TRBJ2-7; maybe TRBD1 (6 bases). The V end lost 1 base, the J end lost 4 bases, and 15 bases lay between the germline ends. The CDR3 consists of 15 residues. The germline V gene encodes CDR1 SGHNT and CDR2 YYREEE (reference sequence). This chain's CDR3 is CASSLFEGQLYEQYF. The CDR3 DNA sequence: TGTGCCAGCAGCTTGTTCGAGGGACAATTATACGAGCAGTACTTC.

The chain combines TRBV6-1 with TRBJ2-7; 7 positions match TRBD2. The length of the CDR3 is 15 residues. The ends lost 6 bases at V and 3 bases at J; junction bases unmatched: 11. Germline V gene data show CDR1 as MNHNS and CDR2 as SASEGT. The CDR3 bases are TGTGCCAGCAGGGTAAACCTAGCGGAGAACTACGAGCAGTACTTC. Amino acid sequence: CASRVNLAENYEQYF.

This clone was seen only a few times. V and J are TRBV2 and TRBJ1-5; D is perhaps TRBD1 (5 bases). V lost 6 bases to trimming and J lost 6 bases, with 9 bases between them. This CDR3 is 12 amino acids long. Germline CDR1 is SNHLY and CDR2 is FYNNEI. The CDR3 coding sequence is TGTGCCAGCAGGGGGGAGGGTCAGCCCCAGCATTTT. It is translated as CASRGEGQPQHF.

This chain connects TRBV16 to TRBJ2-3; D is possibly TRBD1 (6 bases). V lost 5 bases, J lost 0 bases, and 15 bases lay in between. This CDR3 has 16 amino acids. Germline V gene lookup returns CDR1 KGHSY and CDR2 FQNENV. The CDR3 here is CASSSQADSSTDTQYF. The CDR3 DNA sequence: TGTGCCAGCAGCTCCCAGGCGGACAGTAGCACAGATACGCAGTATTTT.

The chain uses TRBV14 and TRBJ2-5; a weak D match, TRBD1 (5 bases). This CDR3 region has 14 residues. From germline, CDR1 is SGHDN and CDR2 FVKESK. Trimming stripped 1 base from V and 5 bases from J, with 11 bases between. The CDR3 loop is CASSQGQPWETQYF. Here the CDR3 DNA reads TGTGCCAGCAGCCAAGGACAGCCCTGGGAGACCCAGTACTTC.

The J gene is TRBJ2-5, the V gene TRBV5-5, with D hard to call. This CDR3 contains 11 residues. Trimming took 4 bases from V and 5 from J, leaving 6 bases between them. CDR1 and CDR2 from the germline V gene are SGHKS and YYEKEE (reference sequence). CDR3 sequence: CASSDGETQYF. The CDR3 DNA sequence: TGTGCCAGCAGCGACGGGGAGACCCAGTACTTC.

Only a few counts were recorded for this clone. DNA of the CDR3: TGCGCCAGCAGCCAAGATATTGGGCGGGGCGGGAGCTCCTACGAGCAGTACTTC. It encodes CASSQDIGRGGSSYEQYF. This chain links TRBV4-3 with TRBJ2-7, with TRBD2 identical over 7 bases. Trimming removed 0 bases from V and 0 bases from J; junction bases left unmatched: 11. The germline V gene has CDR1 LGHNA and CDR2 YSLEER. This CDR3 contains 18 residues.

Only a few counts were recorded for this clone. V usage is TRBV5-6 and J usage is TRBJ1-4, with 7 bases that match TRBD1. Germline V gene sequence: CDR1 SGHDT, CDR2 YYEEEE. The CDR3 is 15 residues long. The V segment lost 4 bases and the J segment 8 bases; nucleotides outside the gene matches: 11. The CDR3 DNA reads as TGTGCCAGCAGCCCGTACAGGGGAATATCGGAAAAACTGTTTTTT. It specifies CASSPYRGISEKLFF.

The rearrangement links TRBV18 to TRBJ2-3, with D hard to call. This CDR3 contains 15 residues. Trimming removed 1 base at V and 1 base at J, with 9 bases between. Germline CDR1 and CDR2: KGHSH and LQKENI. The CDR3 is CASSPLSRGTDTQYF. The CDR3 nucleotides read TGTGCCAGCTCACCACTCTCACGCGGCACAGATACGCAGTATTTT.

The V call is TRBV19, the J call TRBJ2-1, with D perhaps TRBD1 (5 bases). The ends were cut back, 4 bases at V and 4 bases at J, with 14 bases in the middle. The germline gives CDR1 LNHDA, CDR2 SQIVND (reference sequence). The CDR3 totals 15 residues. In DNA, the CDR3 is TGTGCCAGTAGTAGTCCCCATCCAGGGTACAATGAGCAGTTCTTC. This translates into CASSSPHPGYNEQFF. Looking up the rest from reference TRBV19 and TRBJ2-1 gives the full variable domain: DGGITQSPKYLFRKEGQNVTLSCEQNLNHDAMYWYRQDPGQGLRLIYYSQIVNDFQKGDIAEGYSVSREKKESFPLTVTSAQKNPTAFYLCASSSPHPGYNEQFFGPGTRLTVL.

V and J are TRBV29-1 and TRBJ2-3; 8 nucleotides agree with TRBD2. The CDR3 consists of 12 residues. With 7 bases clipped from V and 5 bases from J, the junction kept 5 bases outside the gene matches. CDR1 and CDR2 from the germline V gene are SQVTM and ANQGSEA. The CDR3 bases are TGCAGCGCCCGGACTAGCCTAGATACGCAGTATTTT. Its translation is CSARTSLDTQYF.

The chain has TRBV27 and TRBJ2-1; D is unclear. Trimming took 6 bases from V and 6 from J, leaving 15 bases between them. The CDR3 spans 14 residues. Germline CDR1 and CDR2: MNHEY and SMNVEV (reference sequence). CDR3 region: CASSLLRSPNEQFF. CDR3 DNA sequence: TGTGCCAGCAGCCTCCTGCGGAGTCCCAATGAGCAGTTCTTC.

The rearrangement links TRBV6-1 to TRBJ2-6, with D unresolved. This CDR3 is 15 amino acids long. Germline V gene sequence: CDR1 MNHNS, CDR2 SASEGT. Trimming shortened V by 8 bases and J by 0 bases, and 11 bases separated the two germline ends. CDR3 DNA: TGTGCCAGCTCCCTTACAGCCTCTGGGGCCAACGTCCTGACTTTC. Amino acids: CASSLTASGANVLTF.

V gene TRBV18 combines with J gene TRBJ1-1, with 7 bases that match TRBD1. Per germline, CDR1 KGHSH and CDR2 LQKENI. Unmatched junction bases numbered 9, after V lost 3 bases and J lost 5 bases. CDR3 length: 15 amino acids. CDR3 region: CASSPGDSWETEAFF. In nucleotides, the CDR3 is TGTGCCAGCTCACCCGGGGACAGTTGGGAAACTGAAGCTTTCTTT. The variable domain in full, completed from reference TRBV18 and TRBJ1-1, reads NAGVMQNPRHLVRRRGQEARLRCSPMKGHSHVYWYRQLPEEGLKFMVYLQKENIIDESGMPKERFSAEFPKEGPSILRIQQVVRGDSAAYFCASSPGDSWETEAFFGQGTRLTVV.

The chain is built from TRBV5-1 and TRBJ1-5; TRBD1 matches 8 bases. The length of the CDR3 is 13 residues. The junction had 10 bases not matched to a gene; V was cut back by 4 bases and J by 13 bases. The germline V gene encodes CDR1 SGHRS and CDR2 YFSETQ. The chain's CDR3 is CASSTGQGGFQHF. DNA of the CDR3: TGCGCCAGCAGCACTGGACAGGGAGGATTTCAGCATTTT.

V is TRBV18 and J is TRBJ1-1; tentatively, D is TRBD1 (6 bases). Trimming stripped 4 bases from V and 0 bases from J, with 18 bases between. Germline-derived CDR1 and CDR2 are KGHSH and LQKENI. This CDR3 is 17 amino acids long. The CDR3 sequence: CASSHPGQGTMNTEAFF. The CDR3 bases are TGTGCCAGCTCACACCCAGGGCAGGGGACAATGAACACTGAAGCTTTCTTT.

V gene TRBV7-2 combines with J gene TRBJ1-2; D is uncertain. The CDR3 is made up of 13 amino acids. The V end lost 1 base, the J end lost 0 bases, and 3 bases lay between the germline ends. Looked up from germline, CDR1 is SGHTA and CDR2 is FQGNSA. The CDR3: CASSLEPNYGYTF. The DNA of the CDR3 is TGTGCCAGCAGCTTAGAGCCTAACTATGGCTACACCTTC.

This clone was counted a few times. V is TRBV5-1 and J is TRBJ1-4, with a tentative D call TRBD1 (5 bases). CDR1 SGHRS and CDR2 YFSETQ come from the germline V gene. The V end was cut by 3 bases, the J end by 6 bases, with 15 bases between. The CDR3 sequence is 15 residues long. The CDR3 bases are TGCGCCAGCAGCTCCTCAGGGAAATGGGATGAAAAACTGTTTTTT. Amino acids: CASSSSGKWDEKLFF.

V is TRBV28 and J is TRBJ2-1; no definite D call. CDR1 is MDHEN, CDR2 SYDVKM, per germline. The CDR3 runs 12 residues. V lost 3 bases and J lost 12, with 12 bases in between. Here the CDR3 reads CASSFPLDRQFF. CDR3 sequence (DNA): TGTGCCAGCAGTTTCCCTCTAGATCGGCAGTTCTTC.

This sequence joins TRBV9 and TRBJ1-2; 8 bases agree with TRBD1. J lost 3 bases, V lost 4 bases, and 5 bases had no gene match. Per the germline V gene, CDR1 is SGDLS and CDR2 is YYNGEE. CDR3 length: 14 amino acids. CDR3 bases: TGTGCCAGCAGCATGGGACAGGTCGACTATGGCTACACCTTC. Its translation: CASSMGQVDYGYTF.

J is TRBJ2-3 and V is TRBV9; 7 positions agree with TRBD2. This CDR3 spans 14 amino acids. Trimming at V came to 5 bases and at J to 1 base, leaving 4 bases not matched to a gene. Per the germline V gene, CDR1 is SGDLS and CDR2 is YYNGEE. CDR3 loop: CASSITSGTDTQYF. The CDR3 DNA reads TGTGCCAGCAGTATTACTAGCGGCACAGATACGCAGTATTTT.

This clone was detected a few times. The rearrangement links TRBV9 to TRBJ2-1; D unclear. This CDR3 contains 13 residues. Looked up from germline, CDR1 is SGDLS and CDR2 is YYNGEE. The V and J ends lost 0 bases and 8 bases respectively, with 9 bases between them. DNA of the CDR3: TGTGCCAGCAGCGTAGGTCTAGTCTATGAGCAGTTCTTC. It specifies CASSVGLVYEQFF.